A selection of T cell receptor beta chains follows, all from one sample in a study of T cell responses to AZD1222 COVID-19 vaccine. Sequencing used immunoSEQ multiplex PCR; TCRdb keeps in-frame clones, though not all of them. The sample consists of over 150,000 clones, roughly 92% of them appearing once. Material: peripheral blood, obtained 28 days after the second AZD1222 dose. These receptors were taken from an adult who received the AZD1222 COVID-19 vaccine. Each CDR3 is given with its conserved first and last residue. A D gene is named only where the DNA matches it firmly. Rows may omit the clone size; those that give it use once, few, many or a size class.

v_gene	d_gene	abundance	j_gene	CDR3aa	CDR3nt
TRBV18	-	-	TRBJ2-2	CASSPPRSTTGELFF	TGTGCCAGCTCACCACCGCGGAGTACCACCGGGGAGCTGTTTTTT
TRBV28	-	-	TRBJ1-4	CASLYNEKLFF	TGTGCCAGTCTATATAATGAAAAACTGTTTTTT
TRBV7-2	-	-	TRBJ2-2	CASSFNSLTGELFF	TGTGCCAGCAGCTTCAACAGTCTCACCGGGGAGCTGTTTTTT
TRBV18	TRBD2	-	TRBJ2-1	CASSPQPLAGAYNEQFF	TGTGCCAGCTCACCTCAACCACTAGCGGGCGCCTACAATGAGCAGTTCTTC
TRBV7-9	-	-	TRBJ1-1	CASSSPTGKNTEAFF	TGTGCCAGCAGTTCGCCGACAGGAAAGAACACTGAAGCTTTCTTT
TRBV6-5	-	-	TRBJ1-5	CASSQGTQPQHF	TGTGCCAGCTCCCAGGGGACTCAGCCCCAGCATTTT
TRBV30	-	once	TRBJ2-6	CAWSPGANVLTF	TGTGCCTGGTCCCCTGGGGCCAACGTCCTGACTTTC
TRBV2	-	-	TRBJ1-2	CASSVDQGELGYTF	TGTGCCAGCAGTGTGGATCAAGGGGAGTTAGGCTACACCTTC
TRBV5-1	-	once	TRBJ2-1	CASSPSPGDEQFF	TGCGCCAGCAGCCCGTCACCTGGGGATGAGCAGTTCTTC
TRBV11-2	-	-	TRBJ1-2	CASSGGSADGYTF	TGTGCCAGCAGCGGGGGTTCGGCCGATGGCTACACCTTC
TRBV10-3	TRBD2	-	TRBJ2-1	CAISESTSGSYNEQFF	TGTGCCATCAGTGAGTCAACTAGCGGGAGTTACAATGAGCAGTTCTTC
TRBV20-1	TRBD2	-	TRBJ2-2	CSASKRLAGKAGELFF	TGCAGTGCTAGTAAAAGACTAGCGGGGAAAGCCGGGGAGCTGTTTTTT
TRBV7-3	TRBD2	-	TRBJ2-1	CASSLSSGSLNEQFF	TGTGCCAGCAGCCTCTCCAGCGGGAGCCTCAATGAGCAGTTCTTC
TRBV19	-	-	TRBJ2-7	CASSIDSAEGYEQYF	TGTGCCAGTAGTATAGATTCCGCCGAGGGATACGAGCAGTACTTC
TRBV2	-	-	TRBJ1-2	CASSANIAPIYGYTF	TGTGCCAGCAGTGCCAATATAGCACCCATCTATGGCTACACCTTC
TRBV2	-	once	TRBJ1-1	CASIKQGMNTEAFF	TGTGCCAGCATAAAACAGGGAATGAACACTGAAGCTTTCTTT
TRBV19	-	-	TRBJ1-4	CASKPAGTREKLFF	TGTGCCAGTAAACCCGCGGGTACTCGGGAAAAACTGTTTTTT
TRBV6-4	-	-	TRBJ1-1	CASSDSGLNTEAFF	TGTGCCAGCAGTGATTCTGGGTTGAACACTGAAGCTTTCTTT
TRBV3-1/TRBV3-2	-	-	TRBJ2-2	CASSPNRETGELFF	TGTGCCAGCAGCCCTAACCGGGAGACCGGGGAGCTGTTTTTT
TRBV7-2	-	-	TRBJ2-5	CASSLAGVGTQYF	TGTGCCAGCAGCTTAGCAGGGGTCGGGACCCAGTACTTC
TRBV28	-	-	TRBJ1-1	CASRPRESEDEAFF	TGTGCCAGCAGACCCAGGGAATCGGAGGACGAAGCTTTCTTT
TRBV2	-	-	TRBJ1-2	CASSGTAYGYTF	TGTGCCAGCAGTGGGACAGCGTATGGCTACACCTTC
TRBV7-6	-	-	TRBJ2-7	CASSLSQSEEQYF	TGTGCCAGCAGCTTATCGCAGTCGGAGGAGCAGTACTTC
TRBV10-3	TRBD1	-	TRBJ1-1	CAIGQGPGRGTEAFF	TGTGCCATCGGACAGGGGCCCGGAAGAGGGACTGAAGCTTTCTTT
TRBV10-2	-	-	TRBJ1-2	CASSESWAGYGYTF	TGCGCCAGCAGTGAGTCGTGGGCAGGCTATGGCTACACCTTC
TRBV30	-	-	TRBJ1-2	CAWSGDQPGGGYTF	TGTGCCTGGAGTGGTGACCAACCGGGCGGTGGCTACACCTTC
TRBV10-3	-	-	TRBJ1-3	CAISEESEFENTIYF	TGTGCCATCAGTGAGGAGAGTGAGTTCGAAAACACCATATATTTT
TRBV24-1	TRBD1	-	TRBJ2-7	CATSDVGRGRENEQYF	TGTGCCACCAGTGATGTTGGCAGGGGGCGCGAAAACGAGCAGTACTTC
TRBV19	-	-	TRBJ1-5	CASNEPTLSNQPQHF	TGTGCCAGTAACGAACCAACCTTGAGCAATCAGCCCCAGCATTTT
TRBV12-3/TRBV12-4	-	-	TRBJ1-6	CASTGQLGSPLHF	TGTGCCAGCACCGGACAGCTTGGTTCACCCCTCCACTTT
TRBV7-8	-	-	TRBJ1-1	CASSPPTRGAVEAFF	TGTGCCAGCAGTCCTCCGACCCGGGGGGCGGTTGAAGCTTTCTTT
TRBV13	-	-	TRBJ1-6	CASSPRPGAGSPLHF	TGTGCCAGCAGCCCCCGACCGGGGGCGGGTTCACCCCTCCACTTT
TRBV28	TRBD1	-	TRBJ1-6	CASSLTGVVNSPLHF	TGTGCCAGCAGTTTGACAGGGGTAGTCAATTCACCCCTCCACTTT
TRBV12-1	-	-	TRBJ1-1	CASSFAVGTGSLWDTEAFF	-
TRBV5-1	TRBD2	-	TRBJ2-2	CASSMGTSGSTGELFF	TGCGCCAGCAGCATGGGGACTAGCGGGAGTACCGGGGAGCTGTTTTTT
TRBV28	-	-	TRBJ1-5	CASSSPNRVRSNQPQHF	TGTGCCAGCAGTTCACCTAACAGGGTTAGAAGCAATCAGCCCCAGCATTTT
TRBV28	-	-	TRBJ1-2	CASEDRPNYGYTF	TGTGCCAGCGAGGACCGACCTAACTATGGCTACACCTTC
TRBV4-2	-	-	TRBJ2-3	CASSQTLVGSTDTQYF	TGTGCCAGCAGCCAAACCCTGGTGGGGAGCACAGATACGCAGTATTTT
TRBV2	-	-	TRBJ1-1	CASSVRELNTEAFF	TGTGCCAGCAGTGTTCGGGAATTGAACACTGAAGCTTTCTTT
TRBV11-1	-	-	TRBJ2-2	CASSLVRAGELFF	TGTGCCAGCAGCTTAGTGAGGGCCGGGGAGCTGTTTTTT
TRBV14	-	-	TRBJ2-6	CASSQADLSGANVLTF	TGTGCCAGCAGCCAAGCGGACCTCTCTGGGGCCAACGTCCTGACTTTC
TRBV30	TRBD2	-	TRBJ2-5	CAWKGGRGWGETQYF	TGTGCCTGGAAAGGCGGGAGAGGCTGGGGAGAGACCCAGTACTTC
TRBV6-5	TRBD2	-	TRBJ2-1	CASRPGLAGNEQFF	TGTGCCAGCAGACCGGGACTAGCGGGGAATGAGCAGTTCTTC
TRBV7-2	-	-	TRBJ2-5	CASSPRVWETQYF	TGTGCCAGCAGCCCACGGGTATGGGAGACCCAGTACTTC
TRBV6-5	TRBD1	-	TRBJ2-4	CASRRTGQAKNIQYF	TGTGCCAGCAGGAGGACAGGCCAAGCCAAAAACATTCAGTACTTC
TRBV28	-	-	TRBJ1-4	CASSPPGDREKLFF	TGTGCCAGCAGCCCCCCGGGGGACCGTGAAAAACTGTTTTTT
TRBV5-6	-	-	TRBJ1-1	CASSLVGTNTEAFF	TGTGCCAGCAGCTTGGTCGGGACCAACACTGAAGCTTTCTTT